This T cell receptor beta chain stems from a study of PD-1 blockade in classical Hodgkin lymphoma. CDR1 and CDR2 from the germline V gene are SGHTA and FQGNSA. The CDR3 loop spans 15 amino acids. V shed 4 bases, J shed 3 bases, and the junction held 4 bases outside the gene matches. Findings of the study overall: Baseline diversity was lower in partial responders and progressors than complete responders. Although disease activity or prior therapy may be involved, causes of the repertoire differences remain undefined.

The repertoire was sequenced with immunoSEQ multiplex PCR; TCRdb's copy has only in-frame clones and lacks some. The table has some 32,000 clones, approximately 85% seen once. All patients relapsed after autologous stem cell transplantation, and brentuximab vedotin exposure varied. Concerning this clone: No antigen is known for it.

The receptor was derived from a human donor with classical Hodgkin lymphoma. The input for sequencing was peripheral blood mononuclear cells (PBMCs), taken at baseline. This chain connects TRBV7-2 to TRBJ2-1; TRBD1 matches at 9 bases. CDR3 residues: CASSSGTGSYNEQFF. CDR3 nucleotides: TGTGCCAGCAGCTCCGGGACAGGGAGCTACAATGAGCAGTTCTTC.